This T cell receptor (beta chain) was recovered during a study of chemoradiotherapy in HPV16-positive cancers. Regarding the study as a whole: Candidate HPV-specific clones and E7-related TCR motifs grew in tumor during treatment.

In regard to this clone: The target antigen is unknown.

The V gene end was trimmed by 6 bases and the J gene end by 0 bases; junction bases not matched to a gene: 4. The CDR3 extends over 14 amino acids. The V gene's germline CDR1 is MNHEY and CDR2 SVGAGI. TCRdb's copy holds only in-frame clones and misses some; the assay was immunoSEQ multiplex PCR. Here the sample spans about 35,000 clones, 80% to 95% being singletons. The chain couples TRBV6-5 to TRBJ1-2; TRBD1 matches at 7 bases. Sequencing used blood, obtained from a patient who underwent chemoradiotherapy. This TCR came from a human donor with HPV-associated anogenital cancer. CDR3 in DNA: TGTGCCAGCAGGGGGACAGCATCTAACTATGGCTACACCTTC. This encodes CASRGTASNYGYTF.